Listed below are T cell receptor beta chains from one sample, sequenced in a study of blood T cell repertoires in COVID-19. Clones were read by immunoSEQ multiplex PCR, and TCRdb kept only the in-frame ones, dropping some. The repertoire has some 420,000 clones, roughly nine tenths of them found once; the top ten carry roughly 1.1%. Sequencing was done on a sample of PBMCs or T cells enriched from blood (not recorded which). The receptor set was obtained from a man aged 25-45 years who had recovered from COVID-19. The CDR3 runs from the conserved cysteine through the conserved F or W. D genes are given only for firm matches. Clone size is stated in some rows and not others, as once, few, many or a class when expanded.

>TRBV6-5|TRBJ2-7|.|TRBD1
TGTGCCAGCAGTCCCCTCGACAGGGACTACGAGCAGTACTTC
CASSPLDRDYEQYF
>TRBV7-9|TRBJ1-5|.|.
TGTGCCAGCAGCTCCTCGGGTAGCAATCAGCCCCAGCATTTT
CASSSSGSNQPQHF
>TRBV21-1|TRBJ2-1|once|.
TGTGCCAGCAGCTCCCGGGACAGACCCTACAATGAGCAGTTCTTC
CASSSRDRPYNEQFF
>TRBV3-1/TRBV3-2|TRBJ1-2|.|.
TGTGCCAGCAGCCTTGGCCGGGGGGCGGGTGGCTACACCTTC
CASSLGRGAGGYTF
>TRBV9|TRBJ2-5|few|.
TGTGCCAGCAGCGTAGCTCGTGGACAGTCTTTTCAAGAGACCCAGTACTTC
CASSVARGQSFQETQYF
>TRBV29-1|TRBJ2-7|.|TRBD2
TGCAGCGTTCGCCTAGCGGGAGTGGGCTACGAGCAGTACTTC
CSVRLAGVGYEQYF
>TRBV10-3|TRBJ1-3|.|.
TGTGCCATCGGGGAGCAGTACACCATATATTTT
CAIGEQYTIYF
>TRBV28|TRBJ1-1|.|.
TGTGCCAGCAGTTTCATAGAACGGGGTGGTGAAGCTTTCTTT
CASSFIERGGEAFF
>TRBV20-1|TRBJ1-2|.|.
TGCAGTGCTGGTGTTCCGGGGGGCCTAGGTGGCTACACCTTC
CSAGVPGGLGGYTF
>TRBV5-6|TRBJ2-5|.|TRBD1
TGTGCCAGCAGCTTCGGGACAGGGGAGGGAGAGACCCAGTACTTC
CASSFGTGEGETQYF
>TRBV6-1|TRBJ1-1|once|TRBD1
TGTGCCAGCAGTGAACAGACAGGGGCTGCCATCACTGAAGCTTTCTTT
CASSEQTGAAITEAFF
>TRBV6-1|TRBJ2-7|.|.
TGTGCCAGCAGTGATCAGGGGGGTTCGGCCTACGAGCAGTACTTC
CASSDQGGSAYEQYF
>TRBV30|TRBJ2-1|.|TRBD1
TGTGCCTGGAGTGAGGACAGGGGGCTCGGCTACAATGAGCAGTTCTTC
CAWSEDRGLGYNEQFF
>TRBV27|TRBJ1-6|.|TRBD1
TGTGCCAGCAGACTAGACAGGGTAACCTATAATTCACCCCTCCACTTT
CASRLDRVTYNSPLHF
>TRBV28|TRBJ2-7|.|TRBD1
TGTGCCAGCAGTTTAGCTACAGGGGTCTACGAGCAGTACTTC
CASSLATGVYEQYF
>TRBV10-1|TRBJ2-1|.|TRBD2
TGCGCCAGCAGTGACGGCGGGAGGGCCCATGAGCAGTTCTTC
CASSDGGRAHEQFF
>TRBV5-1|TRBJ2-3|once|TRBD1
TGCGCCAGCAGCAAGCTAAGACAGGGTTTGGGTTATACGCAGTATTTT
CASSKLRQGLGYTQYF
>TRBV2|TRBJ1-2|once|.
TGTGCCGGAGGAGACTACTTCTACACCTTC
CAGGDYFYTF
>TRBV5-1|TRBJ1-2|.|.
TGCGCCAGCAGCTTGCAGGGCTATGGCTACACCTTC
CASSLQGYGYTF
>TRBV18|TRBJ1-5|.|.
TGTGCCAGCTCTCCAGGGACAACGCAGAATCAGCCCCAGCATTTT
CASSPGTTQNQPQHF
>TRBV7-6|TRBJ2-7|many|TRBD2
TGTGCCAGCAGCTTATCCGGGGGACTAGCGCGAGACGAGCAGTACTTC
CASSLSGGLARDEQYF
>TRBV12-3/TRBV12-4|TRBJ2-7|few|.
TGTGCCAGCAGTTTAGGACTACTCGAGCAGTACTTC
CASSLGLLEQYF
>TRBV18|TRBJ2-1|.|.
TGTGCCAGCTCACCCAGATTAACGGGGGACCATGAGCAGTTCTTC
CASSPRLTGDHEQFF
>TRBV25-1|TRBJ1-2|.|TRBD1
TGTGCCAGCAGACGTGCCGGGACAGCGGATGGCTACACCTTC
CASRRAGTADGYTF
>TRBV6-5|TRBJ2-7|.|TRBD2
TGTGCCAGCAGCCGGACTAGCGGGAACCCCTACGAGCAGTACTTC
CASSRTSGNPYEQYF
>TRBV4-2|TRBJ1-5|.|.
TGTGCCAGCAGCCAAGGGATAGCAGGGGAAAAGGTTCAGCCCCAGCATTTT
CASSQGIAGEKVQPQHF
>TRBV7-6|TRBJ2-2|.|.
TGTGCCAGCAGCCAGGGGACATCCGGGGAGCTGTTTTTT
CASSQGTSGELFF
>TRBV19|TRBJ1-6|.|.
TGTGCCAGTAGATACCGGGCGGGCGTGGATTCACCCCTCCACTTT
CASRYRAGVDSPLHF
>TRBV7-9|TRBJ2-7|.|TRBD2
TGTGCCACCTCGACGGGACTAGCAGTTTACGAGCAGTACTTC
CATSTGLAVYEQYF
>TRBV12-1|TRBJ1-6|.|.
TGTGCCAGCAGCTCCAGCAAAGGGGCTGGTTCACCCCTCCACTTT
CASSSSKGAGSPLHF
>TRBV2|TRBJ1-1|.|.
TGTGCCAGCAGACGACAGGATCTGAACACTGAAGCTTTCTTT
CASRRQDLNTEAFF
>TRBV7-9|TRBJ2-3|.|TRBD2
TGTGCCAGCAGCTTAAGTAGGGTTGAGCGGGGAGATACGCAGTATTTT
CASSLSRVERGDTQYF
>TRBV14|TRBJ2-2|.|TRBD2
TGTGCCTCAGCCCATGTGGCGGGAGAAGACACCGGGGAGCTGTTTTTT
CASAHVAGEDTGELFF
>TRBV6-1|TRBJ1-3|.|.
TGTGCCAGCAGTGAAGCCGGGTTAGGAAACACCATATATTTT
CASSEAGLGNTIYF
>TRBV3-1/TRBV3-2|TRBJ2-2|.|.
TGTGCCAGCAGCCAAGATGGAGGACCGAACACCGGGGAGCTGTTTTTT
CASSQDGGPNTGELFF
>TRBV7-9|TRBJ1-2|.|.
TGTGCCAGCAGCGATAGCACGGTTTCGAGAGGCTACACCTTC
CASSDSTVSRGYTF
>TRBV9|TRBJ2-7|.|TRBD2
TGTGCCAGCAGCGCGAGCGGAACTAGCGGGGTCGAGCAGTACTTC
CASSASGTSGVEQYF
>TRBV27|TRBJ2-3|.|TRBD2
TGTGCCAGCAGCCCTCTAGCGGGCGAAAGGAGATGGGGCCCAGATACGCAGTATTTT
CASSPLAGERRWGPDTQYF
>TRBV6-1|TRBJ2-1|.|TRBD2
TGTGCCAGCAGTGAAGCCGGGAGGCTCTCCTACAATGAGCAGTTCTTC
CASSEAGRLSYNEQFF
>TRBV5-6|TRBJ2-1|.|TRBD2
TGTGCCAGCAGTTCCGGACTAGGAGATGAGCAGTTCTTC
CASSSGLGDEQFF
>TRBV12-5|TRBJ2-5|.|TRBD1
TGTGCTAGTGGCACAGGGGGAGGAGAGACCCAGTACTTC
CASGTGGGETQYF
>TRBV5-1|TRBJ2-3|.|.
TGCGCCAGCAGCTTGGCAGGGGCTGCAGATACGCAGTATTTT
CASSLAGAADTQYF
>TRBV19|TRBJ2-7|.|.
TGTGCCAGTAGTAGGGGGACTGTTGGGGAGCAGTACTTC
CASSRGTVGEQYF
>TRBV4-1|TRBJ1-6|.|TRBD1
TGCGCCAGCAGCCATTCAGGGGGGAGGAGTAATTCACCCCTCCACTTT
CASSHSGGRSNSPLHF
>TRBV10-2|TRBJ2-1|.|TRBD2
TGCGCCAGCAGAAAGGGACTAGCGGGAGGGAATGAGCAGTTCTTC
CASRKGLAGGNEQFF
>TRBV6-5|TRBJ2-3|.|.
TGTGCCAGCAGTTACAGTCAGGCCTCAGATACGCAGTATTTT
CASSYSQASDTQYF
>TRBV13|TRBJ1-2|once|.
TGTGCCAGCAGCACCGGGACTCAGGGATACGGCTACACCTTC
CASSTGTQGYGYTF
>TRBV4-1|TRBJ2-3|.|TRBD2
TGCGCCAGCAGCCCTCTCGTCGGGACTAGTTTTCCAGATACGCAGTATTTT
CASSPLVGTSFPDTQYF
>TRBV15|TRBJ1-2|.|TRBD1
TGTGCCACCTCCACCGGGACAGGAGTTTTCTATGGCTACACCTTC
CATSTGTGVFYGYTF